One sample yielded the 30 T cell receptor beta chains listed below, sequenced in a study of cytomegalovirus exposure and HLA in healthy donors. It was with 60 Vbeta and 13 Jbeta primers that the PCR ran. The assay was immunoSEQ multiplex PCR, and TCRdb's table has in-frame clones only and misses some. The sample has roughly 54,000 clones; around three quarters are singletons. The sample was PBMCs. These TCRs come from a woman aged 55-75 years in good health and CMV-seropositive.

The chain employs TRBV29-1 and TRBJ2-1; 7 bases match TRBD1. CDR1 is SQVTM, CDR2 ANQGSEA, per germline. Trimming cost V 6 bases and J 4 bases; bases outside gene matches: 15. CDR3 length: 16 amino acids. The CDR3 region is CSVDRTGDDPYNEQFF. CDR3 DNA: TGCAGCGTGGACAGGACAGGAGACGACCCATACAATGAGCAGTTCTTC.

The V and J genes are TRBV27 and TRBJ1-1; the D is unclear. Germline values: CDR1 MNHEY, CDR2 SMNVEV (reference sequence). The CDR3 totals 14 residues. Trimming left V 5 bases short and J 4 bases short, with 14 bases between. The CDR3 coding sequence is TGTGCCAGCAGTCACCGCGAGGGAGGCACTGAAGCTTTCTTT. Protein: CASSHREGGTEAFF.

CDR3 DNA sequence: TGTGCCAGCAGCGTAGGAGGGGGACTAGCGAGGGATACGCAGTATTTT. It is translated as CASSVGGGLARDTQYF. V usage is TRBV9 and J usage is TRBJ2-3, with 10 bases fitting TRBD2. The CDR3 contains 16 residues. Germline V gene data show CDR1 as SGDLS and CDR2 as YYNGEE. The trim removed 0 bases at V and 6 bases at J, leaving 7 bases unmatched.

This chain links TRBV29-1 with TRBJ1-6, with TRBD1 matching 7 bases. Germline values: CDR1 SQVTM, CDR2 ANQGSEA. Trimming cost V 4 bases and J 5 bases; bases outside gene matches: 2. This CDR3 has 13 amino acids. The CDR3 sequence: CSVGQGNNSPLHF. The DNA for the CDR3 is TGCAGCGTTGGACAGGGTAATAATTCACCCCTCCACTTT.

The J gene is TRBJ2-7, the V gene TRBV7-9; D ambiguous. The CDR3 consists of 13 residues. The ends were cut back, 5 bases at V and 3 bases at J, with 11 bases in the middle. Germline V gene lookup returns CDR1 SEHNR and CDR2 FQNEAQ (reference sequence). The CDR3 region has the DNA TGTGCCAGCAGCCGAGACCTAGTCTACGAGCAGTACTTC. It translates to CASSRDLVYEQYF.

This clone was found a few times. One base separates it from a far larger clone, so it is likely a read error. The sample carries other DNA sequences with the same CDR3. CDR3 region: CASSQYKDSPNQPQHF. Here the CDR3 DNA reads TGTGCCAGCAGCCAATACAAGGACAGCCCCAATCAGCCCCAGCATTTT. This chain links TRBV5-4 with TRBJ1-5; D possibly corresponds to TRBD1 (6 bases). This CDR3 is 16 amino acids long. The V end was cut by 4 bases, the J end by 3 bases, with 17 bases between. Germline CDR1 and CDR2: SGHNT and YYREEE (reference sequence).

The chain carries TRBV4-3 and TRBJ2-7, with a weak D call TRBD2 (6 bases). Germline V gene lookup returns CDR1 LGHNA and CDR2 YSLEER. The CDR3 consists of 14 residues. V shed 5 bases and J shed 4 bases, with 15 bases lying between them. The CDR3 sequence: CASSASEGPYEQYF. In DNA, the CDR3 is TGCGCCAGCAGCGCCTCGGAGGGGCCGTACGAGCAGTACTTC.

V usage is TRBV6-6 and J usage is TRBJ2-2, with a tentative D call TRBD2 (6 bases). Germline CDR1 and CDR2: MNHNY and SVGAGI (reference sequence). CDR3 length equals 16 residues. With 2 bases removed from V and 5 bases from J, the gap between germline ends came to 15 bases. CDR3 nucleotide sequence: TGTGCCAGCAGTTACGCGGTCGGGGGTGAAACCGGGGAGCTGTTTTTT. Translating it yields CASSYAVGGETGELFF.

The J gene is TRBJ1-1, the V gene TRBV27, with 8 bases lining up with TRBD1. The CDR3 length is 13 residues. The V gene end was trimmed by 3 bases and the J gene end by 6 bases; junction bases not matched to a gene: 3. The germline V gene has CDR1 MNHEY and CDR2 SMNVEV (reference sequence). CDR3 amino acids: CASSLATGAEAFF. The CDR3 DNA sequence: TGTGCCAGCAGTTTGGCGACAGGGGCTGAAGCTTTCTTT.

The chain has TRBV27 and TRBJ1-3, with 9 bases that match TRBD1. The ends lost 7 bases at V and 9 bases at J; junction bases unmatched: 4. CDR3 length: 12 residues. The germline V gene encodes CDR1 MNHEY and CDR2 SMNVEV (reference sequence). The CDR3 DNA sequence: TGTGCCAGCAAAACAGGGGGCAGCACCATATATTTT. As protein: CASKTGGSTIYF.

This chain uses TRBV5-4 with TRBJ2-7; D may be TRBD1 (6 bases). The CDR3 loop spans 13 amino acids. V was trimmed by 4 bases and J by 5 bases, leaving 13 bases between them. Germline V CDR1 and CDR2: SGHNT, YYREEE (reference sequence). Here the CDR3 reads CASSIRGANEQYF. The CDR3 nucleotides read TGTGCCAGCAGCATCAGGGGTGCCAACGAGCAGTACTTC.

Here the CDR3 DNA reads TGTGCCAGTAGTATAGTTCAGGGGATCCTCCCCGGGGAGCTGTTTTTT. Its protein is CASSIVQGILPGELFF. This rearrangement joins TRBV19 to TRBJ2-2; a possible D gene is TRBD1 (6 bases). Trimming removed 1 base from V and 6 bases from J, with 15 bases in between. Germline V gene lookup returns CDR1 LNHDA and CDR2 SQIVND (reference sequence). The CDR3 extends over 16 amino acids.

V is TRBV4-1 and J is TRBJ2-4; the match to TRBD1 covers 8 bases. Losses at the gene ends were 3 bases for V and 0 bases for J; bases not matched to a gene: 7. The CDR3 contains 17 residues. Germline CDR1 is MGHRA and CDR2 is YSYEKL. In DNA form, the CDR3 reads TGCGCCAGCAGCCAGCCCGGGACAGGTGTAGCCAAAAACATTCAGTACTTC. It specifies CASSQPGTGVAKNIQYF.

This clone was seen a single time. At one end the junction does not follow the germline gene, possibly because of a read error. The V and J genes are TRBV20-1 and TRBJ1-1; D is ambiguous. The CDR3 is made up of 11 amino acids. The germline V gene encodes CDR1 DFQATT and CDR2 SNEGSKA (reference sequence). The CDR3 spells CSPSQNTEAFF. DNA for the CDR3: TGCAGTCCTAGCCAGAACACTGAAGCTTTCTTT.

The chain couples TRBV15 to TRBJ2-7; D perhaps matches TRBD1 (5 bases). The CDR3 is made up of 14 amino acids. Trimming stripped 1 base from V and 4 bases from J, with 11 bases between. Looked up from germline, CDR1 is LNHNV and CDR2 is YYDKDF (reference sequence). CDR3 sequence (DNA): TGTGCCACCAGCAGAGTTGGGGCAGTTTACGAGCAGTACTTC. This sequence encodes CATSRVGAVYEQYF.

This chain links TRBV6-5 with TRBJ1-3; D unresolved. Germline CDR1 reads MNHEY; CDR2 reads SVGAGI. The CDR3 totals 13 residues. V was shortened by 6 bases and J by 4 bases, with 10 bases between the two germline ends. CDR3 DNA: TGTGCCAGCAGACAGACCACGGGAAACACCATATATTTT. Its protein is CASRQTTGNTIYF.

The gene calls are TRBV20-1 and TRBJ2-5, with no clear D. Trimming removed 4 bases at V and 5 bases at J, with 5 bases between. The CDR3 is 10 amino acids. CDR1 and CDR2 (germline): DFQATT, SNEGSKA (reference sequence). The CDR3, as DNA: TGCAGTGCTACAATTGAGACCCAGTACTTC. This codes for CSATIETQYF.

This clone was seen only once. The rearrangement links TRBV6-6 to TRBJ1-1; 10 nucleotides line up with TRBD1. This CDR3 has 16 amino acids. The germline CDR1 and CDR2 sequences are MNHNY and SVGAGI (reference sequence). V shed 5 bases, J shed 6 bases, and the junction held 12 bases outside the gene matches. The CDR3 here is CASSPSDRGSFAEAFF. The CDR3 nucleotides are TGTGCCAGCAGTCCCTCGGACAGGGGGTCGTTTGCTGAAGCTTTCTTT.

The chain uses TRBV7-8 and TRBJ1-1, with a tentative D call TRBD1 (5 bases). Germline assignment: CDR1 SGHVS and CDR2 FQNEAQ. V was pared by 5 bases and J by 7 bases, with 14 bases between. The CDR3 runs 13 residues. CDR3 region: CASSARVLGEAFF. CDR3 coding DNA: TGTGCCAGCAGCGCCAGGGTCCTGGGTGAAGCTTTCTTT.

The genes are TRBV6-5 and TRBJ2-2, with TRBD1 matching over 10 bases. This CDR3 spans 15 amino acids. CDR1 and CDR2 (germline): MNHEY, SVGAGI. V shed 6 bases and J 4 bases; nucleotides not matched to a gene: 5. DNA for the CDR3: TGTGCCAGCAGGGTGGACAGGGGGGGCACCGGGGAGCTGTTTTTT. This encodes CASRVDRGGTGELFF.

The CDR3, as DNA: TGTGCCAGCAGCGTAGAAGGCGGTATATCCTACGAGCAGTACTTC. Translation: CASSVEGGISYEQYF. V usage is TRBV9 and J usage is TRBJ2-7; no firm D call. The germline CDR1 and CDR2 sequences are SGDLS and YYNGEE. Trimming removed 0 bases at V and 1 base at J, with 11 bases between. There are 15 residues in the CDR3.

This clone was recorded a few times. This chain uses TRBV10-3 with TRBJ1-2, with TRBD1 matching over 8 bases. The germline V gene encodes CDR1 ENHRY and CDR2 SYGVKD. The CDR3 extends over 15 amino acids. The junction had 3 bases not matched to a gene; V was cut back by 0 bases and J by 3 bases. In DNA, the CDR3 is TGTGCCATCAGTGAGTCGATGACAGGGGACTATGGCTACACCTTC. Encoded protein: CAISESMTGDYGYTF.

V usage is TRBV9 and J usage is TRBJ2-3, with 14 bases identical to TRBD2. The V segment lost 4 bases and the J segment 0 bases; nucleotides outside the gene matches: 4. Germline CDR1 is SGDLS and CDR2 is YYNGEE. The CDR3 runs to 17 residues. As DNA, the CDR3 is TGTGCCAGCAGCTTGGGACTAGCGGGGGTTAGCACAGATACGCAGTATTTT. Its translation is CASSLGLAGVSTDTQYF.

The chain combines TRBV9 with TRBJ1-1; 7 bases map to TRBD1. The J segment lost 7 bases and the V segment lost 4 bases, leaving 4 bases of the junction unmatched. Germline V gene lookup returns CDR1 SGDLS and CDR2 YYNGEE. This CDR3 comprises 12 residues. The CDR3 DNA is TGTGCCAGCAGCCAAAACAGGGGTGAAGCTTTCTTT. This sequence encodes CASSQNRGEAFF.

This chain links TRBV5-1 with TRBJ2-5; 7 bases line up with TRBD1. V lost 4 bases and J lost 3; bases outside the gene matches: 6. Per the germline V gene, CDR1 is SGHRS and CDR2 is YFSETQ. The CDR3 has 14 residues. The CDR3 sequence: CASSPGQDEETQYF. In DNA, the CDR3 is TGCGCCAGCAGCCCTGGACAGGACGAAGAGACCCAGTACTTC.

The CDR3 nucleotides are TGTGCCAGCAGTTTTCTCAGTCTAACAGGGTCTGGAAACACCATATATTTT. It translates to CASSFLSLTGSGNTIYF. This chain connects TRBV27 to TRBJ1-3; possible D gene TRBD1, 6 bases. CDR1 is MNHEY, CDR2 SMNVEV, per germline (reference sequence). This CDR3 is built from 17 residues. With 3 bases removed from V and 1 base from J, the gap between germline ends came to 16 bases.

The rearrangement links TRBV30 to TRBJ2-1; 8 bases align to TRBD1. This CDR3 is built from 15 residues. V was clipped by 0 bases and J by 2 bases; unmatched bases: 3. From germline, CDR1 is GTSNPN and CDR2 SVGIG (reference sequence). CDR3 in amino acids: CAWSVTGGAYNEQFF. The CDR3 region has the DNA TGTGCCTGGAGTGTAACAGGGGGAGCCTACAATGAGCAGTTCTTC.

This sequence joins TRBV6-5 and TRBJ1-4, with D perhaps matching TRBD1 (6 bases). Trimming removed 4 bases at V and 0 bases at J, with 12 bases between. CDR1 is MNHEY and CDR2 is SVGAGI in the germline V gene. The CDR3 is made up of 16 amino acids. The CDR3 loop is CASSLSGTPTNEKLFF. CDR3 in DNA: TGTGCCAGCAGTTTGTCCGGGACACCAACTAATGAAAAACTGTTTTTT.

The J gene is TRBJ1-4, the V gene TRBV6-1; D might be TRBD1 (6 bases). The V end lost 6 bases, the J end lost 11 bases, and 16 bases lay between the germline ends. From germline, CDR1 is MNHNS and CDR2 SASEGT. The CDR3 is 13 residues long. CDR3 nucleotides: TGTGCCAGCAGGGACAGAAGGGTAGACAAACTGTTTTTT. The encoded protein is CASRDRRVDKLFF.

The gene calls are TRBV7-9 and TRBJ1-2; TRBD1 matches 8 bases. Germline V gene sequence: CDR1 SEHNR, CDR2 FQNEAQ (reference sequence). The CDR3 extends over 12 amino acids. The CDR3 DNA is TGTGCGGCAGGGGGCCTTAAGGATGGCTACACCTTC. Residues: CAAGGLKDGYTF.